Each of the 27 T cell receptor beta chains below was sequenced from the same sample in a study of T-cell memory formation after mild COVID-19. TCRdb called the 5' RACE reads again in MiXCR, with one record for every CDR3 protein. The table has some 100,000 distinct CDR3 sequences, approximately 10% seen once; the top ten hold roughly 40%. Input material: PBMCs or a T cell subset sorted from them (not recorded which). These TCRs come from a man between 18 and 35 years old who had mild COVID-19 (a few samples of this study predate the infection). Cell type and time point are not known.

The chain has TRBV6-5 and TRBJ2-1; 7 bases are shared with TRBD2. CDR1 is MNHEY, CDR2 SVGAGI, per germline. V lost 2 bases and J lost 6; bases outside the gene matches: 10. The CDR3 extends over 16 amino acids. The CDR3 is CASSYGAGATGNEQFF. In DNA form, the CDR3 reads TGTGCCAGCAGTTACGGGGCGGGAGCTACTGGCAATGAGCAGTTCTTC.

The chain has TRBV12-3 or TRBV12-4 and TRBJ2-2, with unresolved D. V dropped 10 bases and J dropped 6 bases, with 9 bases sitting between them. The CDR3 covers 11 residues. CDR3 residues: CAIGGPGELFF. In DNA form, the CDR3 reads TGTGCCATCGGTGGCCCCGGGGAGCTGTTTTTT.

This clonotype was detected a few times. The chain joins TRBV6-5 to TRBJ1-1; D is uncertain. This CDR3 region has 14 residues. V was clipped by 2 bases and J by 1 base, with 8 bases between them. Germline V gene sequence: CDR1 MNHEY, CDR2 SVGAGI. This CDR3 is CASSYTDRNTEAFF. CDR3 nucleotide sequence: TGTGCCAGCAGTTACACGGACCGGAACACTGAAGCTTTCTTT.

The chain carries TRBV3-1 and TRBJ2-2; D call uncertain. Germline loops: CDR1 LGHDT, CDR2 YNNKEL (reference sequence). The length of the CDR3 is 16 residues. V lost 4 bases to trimming and J lost 5 bases, with 17 bases between them. CDR3 sequence (DNA): TGTGCCAGCAGCCGCCAATGGTTGCATATGACCGGGGAGCTGTTTTTT. This gives the protein CASSRQWLHMTGELFF.

This clonotype showed up just a few times. J is TRBJ1-6 and V is TRBV2; 9 bases are a match to TRBD1. Germline CDR1 SNHLY, CDR2 FYNNEI. The length of the CDR3 is 15 residues. V lost 4 bases, J lost 6 bases, and 4 bases stayed unmatched. The CDR3 spells CASSAYRGLNSPLHF. In DNA form, the CDR3 reads TGTGCCAGCAGTGCTTACAGGGGGCTTAATTCACCCCTCCACTTT.

This sequence joins TRBV29-1 and TRBJ2-3; weak D call: TRBD1 (6 bases). Trimming stripped 4 bases from V and 2 bases from J, with 13 bases between. The CDR3 covers 14 residues. Germline V gene lookup returns CDR1 SQVTM and CDR2 ANQGSEA. CDR3 amino acids: CSVGYREDTDTQYF. The CDR3 DNA sequence: TGCAGCGTTGGATACAGGGAAGACACAGATACGCAGTATTTT.

This clonotype has more than one count but fewer than ten. The genes are TRBV7-3 and TRBJ2-2; 9 nucleotides align to TRBD2. Trimming cost V 3 bases and J 4 bases; bases outside gene matches: 6. The CDR3 is 16 residues long. CDR1 and CDR2 (germline): SGHTA, FQGTGA. The CDR3 DNA reads TGTGCCAGCAGCTTTAGCGGGGGCGAGCGCACCGGGGAGCTGTTTTTT. Amino acid sequence: CASSFSGGERTGELFF.

The rearrangement joins TRBV6-5 to TRBJ2-3; D is possibly TRBD2 (5 bases). Germline V lookup: CDR1 MNHEY, CDR2 SVGAGI. V was pared by 4 bases and J by 8 bases, with 10 bases between. The CDR3 contains 12 residues. DNA for the CDR3: TGTGCCAGCAGTTCCCTAGCTACTACGCAGTATTTT. This sequence encodes CASSSLATTQYF.

This clonotype showed up just a few times. CDR3 DNA sequence: TGTGCCAGCAGCTGGGCGAGCTCCTATAATTCACCCCTCCACTTT. It encodes CASSWASSYNSPLHF. This sequence joins TRBV6-2 or TRBV6-3 and TRBJ1-6, with D unresolved. Per germline, CDR1 MNHEY and CDR2 SVGEGT. V was cut by 6 bases and J by 0 bases, with 9 bases left in between. The CDR3 totals 15 residues.

In its sample, this clonotype was seen a few times. The chain has TRBV7-2 and TRBJ2-4; D is unresolved. The CDR3 runs 15 residues. V lost 5 bases and J lost 0, with 11 bases in between. CDR1 and CDR2 (germline): SGHTA, FQGNSA. In DNA form, the CDR3 reads TGTGCCAGCAGCCCGCTGGACCTAGCCAAAAACATTCAGTACTTC. It encodes CASSPLDLAKNIQYF.

This chain connects TRBV7-2 to TRBJ2-3; 7 bases match TRBD1. This CDR3 has 14 amino acids. V shed 8 bases and J 5 bases; nucleotides not matched to a gene: 10. Germline assignment: CDR1 SGHTA and CDR2 FQGNSA. CDR3 residues: CASLLTGTGDTQYF. For the CDR3, the DNA is TGTGCCAGCCTGTTGACAGGGACCGGAGATACGCAGTATTTT.

This clonotype was counted once. The chain uses TRBV27 and TRBJ1-2; no clear D. V lost 2 bases, J lost 0 bases, and 4 bases lay in between. Germline loops: CDR1 MNHEY, CDR2 SMNVEV (reference sequence). This CDR3 has 13 amino acids. CDR3 sequence (DNA): TGTGCCAGCAGTTTAAACACTAACTATGGCTACACCTTC. It translates to CASSLNTNYGYTF.

The chain recombines TRBV24-1 with TRBJ2-2; D is perhaps TRBD1 (5 bases). V dropped 9 bases and J dropped 8 bases, with 21 bases sitting between them. CDR1 is KGHDR, CDR2 SFDVKD, per germline. The CDR3 is made up of 15 amino acids. CDR3 loop: CATGPGSSGPGELFF. The DNA of the CDR3 is TGTGCCACCGGACCTGGATCTTCAGGGCCTGGGGAGCTGTTTTTT.

This clonotype appeared a few times. The genes are TRBV5-1 and TRBJ2-4; no reliable D call. Germline lookup yields CDR1 SGHRS and CDR2 YFSETQ. This CDR3 region has 17 residues. V was shortened by 0 bases and J by 0 bases, with 13 bases between the two germline ends. The CDR3 reads CASSLAFEKAAKNIQYF. As DNA, the CDR3 is TGCGCCAGCAGCTTGGCTTTTGAGAAGGCAGCCAAAAACATTCAGTACTTC.

This clonotype was detected many times. The V gene is TRBV2, the J gene TRBJ2-5, with D maybe TRBD1 (5 bases). From germline, CDR1 is SNHLY and CDR2 FYNNEI. The V end lost 8 bases, the J end lost 5 bases, and 18 bases lay between the germline ends. This CDR3 is 14 amino acids long. The CDR3 coding sequence is TGTGCCAGCCCTCCTGTAGGGGCGGCGGAGACCCAGTACTTC. Its translation: CASPPVGAAETQYF.

The chain joins TRBV15 to TRBJ1-2; D unresolved. The length of the CDR3 is 13 residues. Germline loops: CDR1 LNHNV, CDR2 YYDKDF (reference sequence). V was clipped by 5 bases and J by 5 bases, with 12 bases between them. The CDR3 nucleotides read TGTGCCACCAGCGCCCGGGATTTGTATGGCTACACCTTC. Protein sequence: CATSARDLYGYTF.

This clonotype was detected a few times. The J gene is TRBJ2-6, the V gene TRBV11-2; D gene ambiguous. Germline lookup yields CDR1 SGHAT and CDR2 FQNNGV. The CDR3 consists of 17 residues. Trimming removed 4 bases at V and 1 base at J, with 14 bases between. The CDR3 bases are TGTGCCAGCAGCTCCCCACTCGACATGTCTGGGGCCAACGTCCTGACTTTC. Its protein is CASSSPLDMSGANVLTF.

V and J are TRBV5-5 and TRBJ1-2; no clear D gene. The V end lost 1 base, the J end lost 3 bases, and 7 bases lay between the germline ends. CDR3 size: 13 residues. From germline, CDR1 is SGHKS and CDR2 YYEKEE (reference sequence). CDR3 sequence reads: CASSLTADYGYTF. CDR3 in DNA: TGTGCCAGCAGCTTGACGGCAGACTATGGCTACACCTTC.

The chain recombines TRBV19 with TRBJ2-1, with D hard to call. Between the trimmed V and J ends, which lost 1 base and 3 bases, there was a span of 4 bases. Looked up from germline, CDR1 is LNHDA and CDR2 is SQIVND (reference sequence). The CDR3 sequence is 13 residues long. The CDR3 sequence: CASSIGSYNEQFF. In DNA, the CDR3 is TGTGCCAGTAGTATAGGAAGCTACAATGAGCAGTTCTTC.

This clonotype was counted only a few times. The chain has TRBV7-9 and TRBJ1-2, with a possible D match to TRBD1 (6 bases). The CDR3 extends over 14 amino acids. Trimming shortened V by 5 bases and J by 3 bases, and 13 bases separated the two germline ends. Germline CDR1 reads SEHNR; CDR2 reads FQNEAQ (reference sequence). Here the CDR3 reads CASSHAGGDYGYTF. The CDR3 nucleotides are TGTGCCAGCAGCCATGCGGGGGGCGACTATGGCTACACCTTC. The full variable domain, completed using reference TRBV7-9 and TRBJ1-2, is DTGVSQNPRHKITKRGQNVTFRCDPISEHNRLYWYRQTLGQGPEFLTYFQNEAQLEKSRLLSDRFSAERPKGSFSTLEIQRTEQGDSAMYLCASSHAGGDYGYTFGSGTRLTVV.

The V call is TRBV7-9, the J call TRBJ1-1; weak D call: TRBD1 (6 bases). Germline lookup yields CDR1 SEHNR and CDR2 FQNEAQ (reference sequence). V was pared by 6 bases and J by 5 bases, with 10 bases between. This CDR3 comprises 12 residues. CDR3 protein: CASREGVTEAFF. CDR3 DNA: TGTGCCAGCAGGGAGGGGGTGACTGAAGCTTTCTTT.

This clonotype came up a few times. The chain couples TRBV18 to TRBJ2-3, with D possibly being TRBD1 (7 bases). V shed 4 bases and J shed 3 bases, with 17 bases lying between them. The CDR3 runs 16 residues. Germline V lookup: CDR1 KGHSH, CDR2 LQKENI. The CDR3 reads CASSLDRDFETDTQYF. Here the CDR3 DNA reads TGTGCCAGCTCACTTGACAGGGACTTCGAAACAGATACGCAGTATTTT.

This clonotype was counted a few times. This rearrangement joins TRBV5-5 to TRBJ2-2; unclear D gene. The CDR3 runs 15 residues. Germline lookup yields CDR1 SGHKS and CDR2 YYEKEE (reference sequence). V dropped 4 bases and J dropped 4 bases, with 14 bases sitting between them. This chain's CDR3 is CASSEAGPLTGELFF. For the CDR3, the DNA is TGTGCCAGCAGCGAGGCAGGACCCCTCACCGGGGAGCTGTTTTTT.

This clonotype was recorded at least ten times. J is TRBJ2-5 and V is TRBV7-9; D is unclear. CDR3 length: 13 amino acids. Germline CDR1 is SEHNR and CDR2 is FQNEAQ (reference sequence). V lost 1 base and J lost 1, with 4 bases in between. DNA of the CDR3: TGTGCCAGCAGCTTAGAAGGCCAAGAGACCCAGTACTTC. Its translation: CASSLEGQETQYF. The full variable domain, completed using reference TRBV7-9 and TRBJ2-5, is DTGVSQNPRHKITKRGQNVTFRCDPISEHNRLYWYRQTLGQGPEFLTYFQNEAQLEKSRLLSDRFSAERPKGSFSTLEIQRTEQGDSAMYLCASSLEGQETQYFGPGTRLLVL.

This sequence joins TRBV10-3 and TRBJ2-3; D possibly corresponds to TRBD2 (7 bases). V was pared by 5 bases and J by 0 bases, with 12 bases between. Germline lookup yields CDR1 ENHRY and CDR2 SYGVKD. This CDR3 is 15 amino acids long. The CDR3 DNA reads as TGTGCCATCAGTACGGGGGGCCCGAGCACAGATACGCAGTATTTT. It is translated as CAISTGGPSTDTQYF.

This clonotype was seen a handful of times. CDR3 residues: CASSYNSGPGGAFF. In DNA form, the CDR3 reads TGTGCCAGCAGTTACAACTCCGGGCCAGGTGGGGCTTTCTTT. The genes are TRBV6-2 or TRBV6-3 and TRBJ1-1, with D unclear. The CDR3 is made up of 14 amino acids. Germline V lookup: CDR1 MNHEY, CDR2 SVGEGT. V lost 2 bases to trimming and J lost 11 bases, with 18 bases between them.

This clonotype appeared many times. V usage is TRBV20-1 and J usage is TRBJ2-1; D may match TRBD1 or TRBD2 (5 bases each). The V and J ends lost 5 bases and 8 bases respectively, with 22 bases between them. CDR3 size: 15 residues. Germline V gives CDR1 DFQATT, CDR2 SNEGSKA (reference sequence). For the CDR3, the DNA is TGCAGTGCTCCCCAAGCCGACAGACGGAGGCATGAGCAGTTCTTC. Translation: CSAPQADRRRHEQFF.